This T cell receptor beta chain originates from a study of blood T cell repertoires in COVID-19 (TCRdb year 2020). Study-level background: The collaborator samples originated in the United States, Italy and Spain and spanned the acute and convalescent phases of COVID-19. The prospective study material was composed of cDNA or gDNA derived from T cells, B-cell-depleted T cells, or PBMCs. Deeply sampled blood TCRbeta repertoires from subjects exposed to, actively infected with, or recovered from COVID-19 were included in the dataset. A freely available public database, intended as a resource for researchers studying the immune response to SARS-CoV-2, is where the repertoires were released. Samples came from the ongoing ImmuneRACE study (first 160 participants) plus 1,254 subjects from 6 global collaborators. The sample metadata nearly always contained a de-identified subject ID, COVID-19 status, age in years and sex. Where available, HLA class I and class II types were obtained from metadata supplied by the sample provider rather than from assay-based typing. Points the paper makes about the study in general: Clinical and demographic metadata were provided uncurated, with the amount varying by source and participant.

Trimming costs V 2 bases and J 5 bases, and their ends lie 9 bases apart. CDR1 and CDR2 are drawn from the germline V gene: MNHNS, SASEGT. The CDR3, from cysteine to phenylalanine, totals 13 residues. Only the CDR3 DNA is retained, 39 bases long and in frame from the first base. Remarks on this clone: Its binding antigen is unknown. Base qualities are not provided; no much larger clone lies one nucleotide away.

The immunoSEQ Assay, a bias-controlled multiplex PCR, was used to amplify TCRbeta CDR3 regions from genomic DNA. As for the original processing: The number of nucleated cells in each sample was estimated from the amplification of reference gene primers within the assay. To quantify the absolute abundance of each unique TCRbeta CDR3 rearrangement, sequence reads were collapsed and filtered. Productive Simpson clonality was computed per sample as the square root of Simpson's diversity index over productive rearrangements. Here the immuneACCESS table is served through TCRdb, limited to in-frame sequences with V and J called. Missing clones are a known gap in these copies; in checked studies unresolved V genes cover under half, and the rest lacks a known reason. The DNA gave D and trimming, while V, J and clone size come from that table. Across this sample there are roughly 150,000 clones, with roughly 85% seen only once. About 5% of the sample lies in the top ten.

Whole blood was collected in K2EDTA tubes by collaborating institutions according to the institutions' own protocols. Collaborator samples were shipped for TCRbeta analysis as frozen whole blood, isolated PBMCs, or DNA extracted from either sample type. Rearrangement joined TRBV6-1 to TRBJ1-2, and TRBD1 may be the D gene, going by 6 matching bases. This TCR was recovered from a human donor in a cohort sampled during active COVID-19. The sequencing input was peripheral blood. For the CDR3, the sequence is CASSETGKYGYTF. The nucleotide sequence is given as TGTGCCAGCAGTGAAACAGGGAAGTATGGCTACACCTTC.